This T cell receptor (beta chain) came from a study of blood T cells in healthy people across ages. Between the trimmed V and J ends, which lost 1 base and 1 base, there was a span of 8 bases. CDR3 length: 14 amino acids. Germline V lookup: CDR1 DFQATT, CDR2 SNEGSKA (reference sequence). Using a J-beta primer mix together with a sample-barcoded 5' primer, a second PCR was run for 7 to 11 cycles. MiXCR, applied by TCRdb to the 5' RACE reads, yields one record per CDR3 protein. The table records some 1.5 million distinct CDR3 sequences, under 55% of them present only once. V and J are TRBV20-1 and TRBJ1-5; D not certain. This TCR was sampled from a woman younger than 35 in good health. The source material was blood. In nucleotides, the CDR3 is TGCAGTGCTAGAGTCGGACTCAGCAATCAGCCCCAGCATTTT. This sequence encodes CSARVGLSNQPQHF.